This passage covers 11 T cell receptor beta chains from one sample sequenced in a study of blood T cell repertoires in COVID-19. Sequencing used immunoSEQ multiplex PCR; TCRdb keeps in-frame clones, though not all of them. The data hold about 160,000 clones, with about 80% observed a single time. The material sequenced was PBMCs or T cells enriched from blood (not recorded which). These receptors came from a woman in her sixties who had recovered from COVID-19.

This rearrangement joins TRBV11-2 to TRBJ2-1, with 7 bases fitting TRBD1. The CDR3 is made up of 15 amino acids. V was pared by 5 bases and J by 8 bases, with 12 bases of the junction left unmatched. From germline, CDR1 is SGHAT and CDR2 FQNNGV. The CDR3 here is CASSRSPTGIDEQFF. CDR3 DNA sequence: TGTGCCAGCAGCCGAAGCCCGACAGGGATCGATGAGCAGTTCTTC.

The J gene is TRBJ1-5, the V gene TRBV10-2, with D possibly TRBD1 on 6 matching bases. Per the germline V gene, CDR1 is WSHSY and CDR2 is SAAADI. The CDR3 spans 12 residues. V was shortened by 8 bases and J by 5 bases, with 10 bases between the two germline ends. The CDR3 region has the DNA TGCGCCAGCCAACAGGGAGATCAGCCCCAGCATTTT. Its protein product is CASQQGDQPQHF.

The V call is TRBV29-1, the J call TRBJ2-1, with 10 bases identical to TRBD1. V was pared by 2 bases and J by 3 bases, with 4 bases of the junction left unmatched. Germline CDR1 reads SQVTM; CDR2 reads ANQGSEA. The CDR3 extends over 15 amino acids. The CDR3 loop reads CSVESGTGVYNEQFF. The CDR3 nucleotides read TGCAGCGTTGAAAGCGGGACAGGGGTCTACAATGAGCAGTTCTTC.

J is TRBJ1-1 and V is TRBV7-2; D perhaps matches TRBD1 (6 bases). Trimming cost V 5 bases and J 3 bases, with 16 bases left between them. The V gene's germline CDR1 is SGHTA and CDR2 FQGNSA. The CDR3 contains 15 residues. Here the CDR3 DNA reads TGTGCCAGCAGCCTTTGGACAGAAGGGGACACTGAAGCTTTCTTT. This sequence encodes CASSLWTEGDTEAFF.

This chain connects TRBV5-1 to TRBJ2-7; tentative D call: TRBD2 (6 bases). Germline loops: CDR1 SGHRS, CDR2 YFSETQ. The length of the CDR3 is 13 residues. The V end was cut by 4 bases, the J end by 2 bases, with 10 bases between. The CDR3 DNA reads as TGCGCCAGCAGCGGGGGGTCTACCTACGAGCAGTACTTC. Protein: CASSGGSTYEQYF.

This chain connects TRBV15 to TRBJ1-2, with 7 bases identical to TRBD1. The CDR3 covers 13 residues. The V gene's germline CDR1 is LNHNV and CDR2 YYDKDF (reference sequence). J was trimmed by 5 bases and V by 5 bases; bases with no gene match: 5. The CDR3 spells CATSGQTGYGYTF. The CDR3 DNA reads as TGTGCCACCAGCGGACAGACAGGGTATGGCTACACCTTC. Full variable domain (remainder filled in from reference TRBV15 and TRBJ1-2): DAMVIQNPRYQVTQFGKPVTLSCSQTLNHNVMYWYQQKSSQAPKLLFHYYDKDFNNEADTPDNFQSRRPNTSFCFLDIRSPGLGDTAMYLCATSGQTGYGYTFGSGTRLTVV.

The gene calls are TRBV3-1 (or the pseudogene TRBV3-2) and TRBJ1-5; D uncertain. The length of the CDR3 is 15 residues. Germline-derived CDR1 and CDR2 are LGHDT and YNNKEL (reference sequence). Trimming removed 6 bases at V and 0 bases at J, with 12 bases between. The CDR3 DNA follows: TGTGCCAGCAGTTCAACAGCATATAGCAATCAGCCCCAGCATTTT. Protein: CASSSTAYSNQPQHF.

V is TRBV11-3 and J is TRBJ2-3; tentatively, D is TRBD2 (6 bases). The V gene lost 1 base and the J gene lost 1 base, with 9 bases spanning the gap. In germline, CDR1 is SGHNT, CDR2 YENEEA. This CDR3 has 15 amino acids. CDR3 in DNA: TGTGCCAGCAGCTTAGGGGCTAGCGGCACAGATACGCAGTATTTT. Translation gives CASSLGASGTDTQYF.

The chain links TRBV9 to TRBJ2-7; 7 bases line up with TRBD1. Per the germline V gene, CDR1 is SGDLS and CDR2 is YYNGEE. V was pared by 3 bases and J by 7 bases, with 13 bases of the junction left unmatched. This CDR3 is built from 15 residues. The DNA of the CDR3 is TGTGCCAGCAGCGCCCAGAGTACAGGGGTTAATGAGCAGTACTTC. Translation gives CASSAQSTGVNEQYF.

V is TRBV6-5 and J is TRBJ1-1; 9 positions match TRBD1. The ends lost 6 bases at V and 5 bases at J; junction bases unmatched: 10. In germline, CDR1 is MNHEY, CDR2 SVGAGI. The CDR3 is made up of 15 amino acids. The CDR3 loop reads CASSRTGQGSTEAFF. CDR3 nucleotides: TGTGCCAGCAGCCGAACGGGACAGGGTTCGACTGAAGCTTTCTTT.

This clone was observed a single time. The genes are TRBV9 and TRBJ1-5, with TRBD1 matching 7 bases. This CDR3 spans 16 amino acids. V lost 0 bases and J lost 1; bases outside the gene matches: 4. Germline V lookup: CDR1 SGDLS, CDR2 YYNGEE. For the CDR3, the DNA is TGTGCCAGCAGCGTAGGGGCAGGGGGAAGCAATCAGCCCCAGCATTTT. Protein product: CASSVGAGGSNQPQHF.